The source of this T cell receptor beta chain is a study of T cell responses to AZD1222 COVID-19 vaccine. The protocol was immunoSEQ multiplex PCR, while the TCRdb copy is restricted to in-frame clones and leaves out a portion. The sample lists 150,000 to 200,000 clones, 91% occurring once. This CDR3 has 16 residues. Germline trimming cut 6 bases from V and 4 bases from J; bases unmatched to any gene: 12. Germline CDR1 ENHRY, CDR2 SYGVKD. Concerning this clone: Antigen unknown.

Notes on the study in general: CD4 TCRs linked to vaccination spanned spike, dominating at 160-218 and 743-854. Increases in Spike-specific TCR breadth and depth were seen after two AZD1222 doses.

The chain recombines TRBV10-3 with TRBJ1-2; TRBD1 aligns across 9 bases. The clonotype comes from an adult who received the AZD1222 COVID-19 vaccine. This specimen consisted of peripheral blood, obtained 28 days after the second AZD1222 dose. CDR3 protein: CAIRPTTGGLGYGYTF. The CDR3 DNA reads as TGTGCCATCAGACCTACCACAGGGGGCTTGGGCTATGGCTACACCTTC.